This section outlines one TCR beta chain sequence together with its context. The data originate from a study of patients and donors after allogeneic stem cell transplantation. One entry per CDR3 protein, called by TCRdb with MiXCR from the RT-PCR reads. Of about 410,000 distinct CDR3 sequences in the sample, about a sixth were seen once. The CDR3 is 16 residues long. The germline CDR1 and CDR2 sequences are SGHAT and FQNNGV. V lost 2 bases and J lost 4; bases outside the gene matches: 5. The clonotype originates from a human donor who was either an allogeneic HSCT recipient or a stem cell or donor lymphocyte infusion donor (not recorded which). It is not recorded whose cells these are; they may come from a transplant donor. The sequenced material came from blood, either unsorted or a sorted T cell fraction (not recorded which). The J gene is TRBJ2-3, the V gene TRBV11-2; 11 bases line up with TRBD2. Written as DNA, the CDR3 is TGTGCCAGCAGCTTACTACTAGCGGGGGCATCAGATACGCAGTATTTT. Residues: CASSLLLAGASDTQYF.